Following are 10 T cell receptor beta chains from one sample sequenced in a study of T cells in Graves' hyperthyroidism and ophthalmopathy. Amplification of TCR beta CDR3 regions used RNA as the template. During a first-round RT-PCR of the TCR CDR3, the HTBI primer set was used. TCRdb reanalysed the multiplex PCR reads using MiXCR and keeps one entry per CDR3 protein. The data hold 380,000 or so distinct CDR3 sequences, with approximately 13% observed a single time. What was sequenced was blood. The receptors shown here come from a man under 40 with Graves' hyperthyroidism that later progressed to Graves' ophthalmopathy.

The sample holds many counts of this clonotype. The V and J genes are TRBV2 and TRBJ1-1, with 8 bases fitting TRBD1. With V trimmed by 3 bases and J by 4 bases, 10 bases remained unmatched. The germline V gene has CDR1 SNHLY and CDR2 FYNNEI. CDR3 length equals 16 residues. CDR3 DNA sequence: TGTGCCAGCAGTGATGTGGGGGACAGGCGGACCACTGAAGCTTTCTTT. Protein product: CASSDVGDRRTTEAFF.

The chain links TRBV4-1 to TRBJ2-7; 8 bases agree with TRBD2. Trimming at V came to 1 base and at J to 4 bases, leaving 12 bases not matched to a gene. Germline lookup yields CDR1 MGHRA and CDR2 YSYEKL. The CDR3 spans 17 residues. The chain's CDR3 is CASSQGGQAGASYEQYF. CDR3 DNA sequence: TGCGCCAGCAGCCAAGGGGGTCAAGCGGGGGCTTCTTACGAGCAGTACTTC.

The chain employs TRBV30 and TRBJ2-7, with D possibly TRBD1 on 5 matching bases. The CDR3 runs 13 residues. Germline values: CDR1 GTSNPN, CDR2 SVGIG (reference sequence). The V end was cut by 3 bases, the J end by 3 bases, with 12 bases between. The DNA for the CDR3 is TGTGCCTGGAGACCCGACAGAAGCTACGAGCAGTACTTC. It translates to CAWRPDRSYEQYF.

In this sample, this clonotype turned up many times. This chain uses TRBV7-9 with TRBJ2-1; 10 nucleotides align to TRBD2. Germline V gene sequence: CDR1 SEHNR, CDR2 FQNEAQ (reference sequence). Unmatched junction bases numbered 10, after V lost 5 bases and J lost 6 bases. The CDR3 spans 16 residues. DNA of the CDR3: TGTGCCAGCAGCCCTAGTGGGACTAGCGTGGCCAATGAGCAGTTCTTC. Amino acid sequence: CASSPSGTSVANEQFF.

Many counts were recorded for this clonotype. J is TRBJ1-1 and V is TRBV27; TRBD1 is a possible D gene (5 bases). Trimming pared 6 bases from V and 1 base from J, leaving 9 bases between. CDR1 and CDR2 from the germline V gene are MNHEY and SMNVEV (reference sequence). The CDR3 is made up of 13 amino acids. The CDR3 bases are TGTGCCAGCAGACCAGGACAGAACACTGAAGCTTTCTTT. Amino acids: CASRPGQNTEAFF.

V is TRBV24-1 and J is TRBJ2-5, with 8 positions matching TRBD1. The CDR3 extends over 14 amino acids. Germline CDR1 KGHDR, CDR2 SFDVKD. Germline trimming cut 3 bases from V and 5 bases from J; bases unmatched to any gene: 4. CDR3 nucleotides: TGTGCCACCAGTGATCCCTGGACAGGGGAGACCCAGTACTTC. Protein sequence: CATSDPWTGETQYF.

In this sample, this clonotype turned up many times. J is TRBJ2-3 and V is TRBV2; a weak D match, TRBD1 (5 bases). V lost 1 base, J lost 4 bases, and 15 bases lay in between. There are 16 residues in the CDR3. Germline CDR1 is SNHLY and CDR2 is FYNNEI. The CDR3 loop reads CASSEGTSRRADTQYF. DNA of the CDR3: TGTGCCAGCAGTGAAGGGACCTCCCGCAGGGCAGATACGCAGTATTTT.

The table lists this clonotype with many counts. The V call is TRBV7-8, the J call TRBJ1-5; D is unclear. CDR1 is SGHVS and CDR2 is FQNEAQ in the germline V gene. V lost 4 bases and J 7 bases, leaving 14 bases between the germline ends. There are 14 residues in the CDR3. The CDR3 here is CASSSGSGNQPQHF. DNA for the CDR3: TGTGCCAGCAGCTCGGGCTCCGGTAACCAGCCCCAGCATTTT.

This clonotype was detected a few times. The chain is built from TRBV5-1 and TRBJ1-1; the D gene is possibly TRBD1 (5 bases). Trimming shortened V by 0 bases and J by 5 bases, and 17 bases separated the two germline ends. The length of the CDR3 is 16 residues. From germline, CDR1 is SGHRS and CDR2 YFSETQ. The CDR3 region has the DNA TGCGCCAGCAGCTTGGAAATGGGCCAGGGTCGAACTGAAGCTTTCTTT. Translated, it gives CASSLEMGQGRTEAFF.

CDR3 bases: TGTGCCACCGACGGGGGGTCCCTTATTTATAATTCACCCCTCCACTTT. Translated: CATDGGSLIYNSPLHF. The rearrangement uses TRBV6-1 and TRBJ1-6; a possible D gene is TRBD1 (5 bases). V lost 10 bases and J 4 bases, leaving 20 bases between the germline ends. The CDR3 length is 16 residues. Germline V gene sequence: CDR1 MNHNS, CDR2 SASEGT.